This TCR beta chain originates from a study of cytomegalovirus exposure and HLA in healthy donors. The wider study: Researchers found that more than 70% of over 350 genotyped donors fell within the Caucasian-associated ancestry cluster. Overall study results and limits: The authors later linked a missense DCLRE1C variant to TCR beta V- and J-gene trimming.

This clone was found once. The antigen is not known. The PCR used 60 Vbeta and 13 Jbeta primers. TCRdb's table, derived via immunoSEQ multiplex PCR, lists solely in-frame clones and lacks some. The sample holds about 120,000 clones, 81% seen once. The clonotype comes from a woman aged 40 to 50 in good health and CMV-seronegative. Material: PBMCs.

CDR3 nucleotide sequence: TGTGCCAGCAGTTTAGGGAGGGACGAGACCCAGTACTTC. It is translated as CASSLGRDETQYF. The genes are TRBV28 and TRBJ2-5; 7 bases line up with TRBD2. The trim removed 2 bases at V and 5 bases at J, leaving 2 bases unmatched. Germline lookup yields CDR1 MDHEN and CDR2 SYDVKM. The CDR3 consists of 13 residues.